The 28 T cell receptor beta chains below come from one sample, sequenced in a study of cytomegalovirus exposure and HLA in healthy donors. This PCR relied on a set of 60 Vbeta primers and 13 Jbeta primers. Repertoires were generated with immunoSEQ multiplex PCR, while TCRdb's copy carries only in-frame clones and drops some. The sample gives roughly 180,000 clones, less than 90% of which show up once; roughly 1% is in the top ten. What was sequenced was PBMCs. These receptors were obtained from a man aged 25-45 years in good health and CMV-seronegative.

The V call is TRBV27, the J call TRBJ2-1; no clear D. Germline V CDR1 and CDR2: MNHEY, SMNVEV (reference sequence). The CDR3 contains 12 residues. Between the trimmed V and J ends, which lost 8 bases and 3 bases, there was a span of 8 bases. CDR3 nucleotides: TGTGCCAGCGGGCCGGTCTACAATGAGCAGTTCTTC. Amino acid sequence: CASGPVYNEQFF.

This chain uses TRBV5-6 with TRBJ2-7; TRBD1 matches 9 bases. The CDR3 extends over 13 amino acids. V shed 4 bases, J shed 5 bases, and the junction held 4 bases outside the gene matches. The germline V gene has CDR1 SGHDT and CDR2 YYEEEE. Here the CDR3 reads CASSTGGRDEQYF. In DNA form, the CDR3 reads TGTGCCAGCAGCACAGGGGGCCGCGACGAGCAGTACTTC.

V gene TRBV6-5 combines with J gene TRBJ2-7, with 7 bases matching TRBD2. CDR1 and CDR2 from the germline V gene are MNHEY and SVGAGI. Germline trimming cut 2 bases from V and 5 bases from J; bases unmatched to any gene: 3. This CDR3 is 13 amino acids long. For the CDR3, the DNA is TGTGCCAGCAGTTACGGGAGGGACGACGAGCAGTACTTC. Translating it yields CASSYGRDDEQYF.

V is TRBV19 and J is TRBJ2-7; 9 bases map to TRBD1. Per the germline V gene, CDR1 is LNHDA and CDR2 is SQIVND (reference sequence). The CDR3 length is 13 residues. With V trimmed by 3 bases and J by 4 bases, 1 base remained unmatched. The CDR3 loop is CASSMGQGYEQYF. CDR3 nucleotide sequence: TGTGCCAGTAGTATGGGACAGGGTTACGAGCAGTACTTC.

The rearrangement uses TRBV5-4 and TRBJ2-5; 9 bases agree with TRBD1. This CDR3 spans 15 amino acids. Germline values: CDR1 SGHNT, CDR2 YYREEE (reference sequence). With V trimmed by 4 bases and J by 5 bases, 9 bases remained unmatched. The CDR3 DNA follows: TGTGCCAGCAGCGGGACAGGGCGGGTTTGGGAGACCCAGTACTTC. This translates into CASSGTGRVWETQYF.

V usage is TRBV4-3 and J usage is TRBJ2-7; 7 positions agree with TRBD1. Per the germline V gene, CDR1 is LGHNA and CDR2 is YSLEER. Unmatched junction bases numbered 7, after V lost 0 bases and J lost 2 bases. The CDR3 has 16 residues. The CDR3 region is CASSQDRSTGAYEQYF. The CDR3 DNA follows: TGCGCCAGCAGCCAAGACCGGTCAACAGGGGCCTACGAGCAGTACTTC.

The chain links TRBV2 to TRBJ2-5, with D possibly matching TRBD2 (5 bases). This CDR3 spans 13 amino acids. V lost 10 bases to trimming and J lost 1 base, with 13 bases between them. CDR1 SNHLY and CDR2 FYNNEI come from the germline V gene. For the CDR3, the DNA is TGTGCCAACTCAGGCCGGGGCCAAGAGACCCAGTACTTC. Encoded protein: CANSGRGQETQYF.

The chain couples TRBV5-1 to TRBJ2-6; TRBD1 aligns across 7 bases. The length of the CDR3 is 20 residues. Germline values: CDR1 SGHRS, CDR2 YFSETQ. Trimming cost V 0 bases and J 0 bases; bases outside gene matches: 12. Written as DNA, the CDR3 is TGCGCCAGCAGCTTGGTGATACAGGGGCAACCTTTCTCTGGGGCCAACGTCCTGACTTTC. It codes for CASSLVIQGQPFSGANVLTF.

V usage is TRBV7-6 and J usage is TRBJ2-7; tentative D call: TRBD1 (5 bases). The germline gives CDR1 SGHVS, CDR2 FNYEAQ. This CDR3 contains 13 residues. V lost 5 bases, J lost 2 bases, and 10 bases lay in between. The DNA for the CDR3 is TGTGCCAGCAGCGGAAGGGGAACCTACGAGCAGTACTTC. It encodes CASSGRGTYEQYF.

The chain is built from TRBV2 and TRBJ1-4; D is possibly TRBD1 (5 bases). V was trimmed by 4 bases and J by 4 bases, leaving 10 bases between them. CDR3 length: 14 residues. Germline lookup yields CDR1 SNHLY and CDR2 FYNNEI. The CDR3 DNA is TGTGCCAGCAGTGTGTTGACAGTTAATGAAAAACTGTTTTTT. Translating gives CASSVLTVNEKLFF.

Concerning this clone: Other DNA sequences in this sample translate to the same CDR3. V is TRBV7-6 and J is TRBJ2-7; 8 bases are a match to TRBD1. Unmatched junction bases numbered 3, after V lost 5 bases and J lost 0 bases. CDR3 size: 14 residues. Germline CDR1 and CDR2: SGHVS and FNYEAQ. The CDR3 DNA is TGTGCCAGCAGCACGGGACAGGACTCCTACGAGCAGTACTTC. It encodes CASSTGQDSYEQYF.

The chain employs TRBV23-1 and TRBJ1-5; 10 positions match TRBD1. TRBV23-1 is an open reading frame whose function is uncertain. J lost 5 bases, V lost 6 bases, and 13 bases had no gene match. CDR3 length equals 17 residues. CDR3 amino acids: CASSARDRGGWDQPQHF. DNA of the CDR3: TGCGCCAGCAGCGCCCGGGACAGGGGAGGTTGGGATCAGCCCCAGCATTTT.

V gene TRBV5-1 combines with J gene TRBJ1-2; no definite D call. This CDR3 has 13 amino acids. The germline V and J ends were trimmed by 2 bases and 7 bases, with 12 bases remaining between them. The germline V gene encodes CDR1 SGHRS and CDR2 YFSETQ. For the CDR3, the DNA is TGCGCCAGCAGCTTCGAGGATTCGGGTGGCTACACCTTC. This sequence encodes CASSFEDSGGYTF.

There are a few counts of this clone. The CDR3 region is CASSPAGGGYGYTF. In nucleotides, the CDR3 is TGTGCCAGCTCACCAGCAGGGGGTGGTTATGGCTACACCTTC. The rearrangement links TRBV18 to TRBJ1-2; 7 nucleotides line up with TRBD1. V lost 2 bases, J lost 5 bases, and 5 bases stayed unmatched. This CDR3 spans 14 amino acids. The germline V gene has CDR1 KGHSH and CDR2 LQKENI.

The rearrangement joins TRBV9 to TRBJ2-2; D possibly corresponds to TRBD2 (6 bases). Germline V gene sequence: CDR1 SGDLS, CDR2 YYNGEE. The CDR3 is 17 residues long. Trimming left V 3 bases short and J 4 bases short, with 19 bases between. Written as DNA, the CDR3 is TGTGCCAGCAGCGGCAGTGTAACGGGAGATGGCACCGGGGAGCTGTTTTTT. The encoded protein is CASSGSVTGDGTGELFF.

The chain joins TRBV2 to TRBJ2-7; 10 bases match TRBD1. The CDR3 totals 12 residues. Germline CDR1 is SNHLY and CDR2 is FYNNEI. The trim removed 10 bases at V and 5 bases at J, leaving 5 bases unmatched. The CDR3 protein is CATGTGEDEQYF. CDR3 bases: TGTGCCACCGGGACAGGGGAGGACGAGCAGTACTTC.

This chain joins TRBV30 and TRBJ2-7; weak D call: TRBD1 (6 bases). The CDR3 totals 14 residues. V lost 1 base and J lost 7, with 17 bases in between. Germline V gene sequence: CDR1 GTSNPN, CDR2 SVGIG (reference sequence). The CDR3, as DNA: TGTGCCTGGAGTGCCCGTGGGACAATCAGGGAGCAGTACTTC. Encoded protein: CAWSARGTIREQYF.

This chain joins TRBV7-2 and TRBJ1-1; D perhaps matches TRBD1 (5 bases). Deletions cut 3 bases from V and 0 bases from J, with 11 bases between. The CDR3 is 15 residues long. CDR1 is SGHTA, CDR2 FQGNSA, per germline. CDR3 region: CASSFSGSVNTEAFF. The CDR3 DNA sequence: TGTGCCAGCAGCTTTTCAGGGTCGGTGAACACTGAAGCTTTCTTT.

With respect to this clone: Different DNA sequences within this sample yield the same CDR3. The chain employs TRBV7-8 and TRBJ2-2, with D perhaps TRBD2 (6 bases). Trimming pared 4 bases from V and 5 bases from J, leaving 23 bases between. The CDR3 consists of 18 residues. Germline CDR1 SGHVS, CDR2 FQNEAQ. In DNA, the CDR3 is TGTGCCAGCAGCTCAATTGGGGGACTCAGGGCGTGGACCGGGGAGCTGTTTTTT. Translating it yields CASSSIGGLRAWTGELFF.

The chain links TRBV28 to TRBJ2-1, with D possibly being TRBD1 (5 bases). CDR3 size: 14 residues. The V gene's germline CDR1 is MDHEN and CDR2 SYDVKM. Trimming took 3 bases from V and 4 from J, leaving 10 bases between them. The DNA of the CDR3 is TGTGCCAGCAGTTTGGGGCAGGCGTACAATGAGCAGTTCTTC. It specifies CASSLGQAYNEQFF.

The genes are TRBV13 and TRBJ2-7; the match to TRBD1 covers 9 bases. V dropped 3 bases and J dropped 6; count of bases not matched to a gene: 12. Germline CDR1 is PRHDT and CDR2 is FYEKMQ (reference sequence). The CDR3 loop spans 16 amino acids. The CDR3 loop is CASSFTGGHYDGEQYF. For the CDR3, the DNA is TGTGCCAGCAGCTTCACAGGGGGCCATTACGACGGCGAGCAGTACTTC.

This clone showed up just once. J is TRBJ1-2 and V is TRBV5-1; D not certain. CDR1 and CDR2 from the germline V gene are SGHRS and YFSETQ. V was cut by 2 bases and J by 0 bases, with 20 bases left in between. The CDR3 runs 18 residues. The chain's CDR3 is CASSFQVPQSLANYGYTF. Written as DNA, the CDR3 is TGCGCCAGCAGCTTCCAAGTACCGCAGTCACTAGCTAACTATGGCTACACCTTC.

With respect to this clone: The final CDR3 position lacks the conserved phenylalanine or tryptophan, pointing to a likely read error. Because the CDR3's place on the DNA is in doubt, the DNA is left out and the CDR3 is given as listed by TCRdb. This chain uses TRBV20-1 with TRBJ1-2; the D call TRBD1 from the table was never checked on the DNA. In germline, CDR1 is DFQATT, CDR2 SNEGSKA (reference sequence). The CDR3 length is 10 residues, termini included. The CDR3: CSARGQGAIS.

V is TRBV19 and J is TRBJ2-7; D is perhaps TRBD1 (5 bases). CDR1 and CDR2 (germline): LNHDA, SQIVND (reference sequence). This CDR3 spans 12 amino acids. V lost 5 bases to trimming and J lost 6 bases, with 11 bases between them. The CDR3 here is CASSSRRAEQYF. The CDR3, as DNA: TGTGCCAGTAGTTCCCGCAGGGCCGAGCAGTACTTC.

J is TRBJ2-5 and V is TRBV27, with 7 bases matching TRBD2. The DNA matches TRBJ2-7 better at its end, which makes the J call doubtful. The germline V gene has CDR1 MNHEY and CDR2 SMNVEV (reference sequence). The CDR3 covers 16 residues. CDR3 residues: CASSPLVAGPLGEQYF. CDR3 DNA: TGTGCCAGCAGCCCCTTGGTAGCGGGTCCCCTCGGCGAGCAGTACTTC.

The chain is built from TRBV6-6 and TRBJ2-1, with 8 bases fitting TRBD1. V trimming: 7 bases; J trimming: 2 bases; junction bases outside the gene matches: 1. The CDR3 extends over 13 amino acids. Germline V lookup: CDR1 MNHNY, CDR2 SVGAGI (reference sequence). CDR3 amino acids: CASKGQAYNEQFF. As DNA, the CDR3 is TGTGCCAGCAAGGGACAGGCCTACAATGAGCAGTTCTTC.

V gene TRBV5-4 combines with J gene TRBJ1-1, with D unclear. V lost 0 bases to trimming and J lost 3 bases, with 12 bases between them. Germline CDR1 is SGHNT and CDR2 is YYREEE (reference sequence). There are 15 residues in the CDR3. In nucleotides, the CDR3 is TGTGCCAGCAGCTTGGCTCGGGGTACTGACACTGAAGCTTTCTTT. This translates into CASSLARGTDTEAFF.

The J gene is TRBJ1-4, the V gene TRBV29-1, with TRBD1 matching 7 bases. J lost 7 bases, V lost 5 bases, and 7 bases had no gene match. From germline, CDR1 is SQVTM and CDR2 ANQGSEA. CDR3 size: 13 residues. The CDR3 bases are TGCAGCGTTCAGGGGGAGGTGGGTGAAAAACTGTTTTTT. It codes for CSVQGEVGEKLFF.